A selection of T cell receptor beta chains follows, all from one sample in a study of blood T cell repertoires in COVID-19. Here immunoSEQ multiplex PCR was the method, and the copy in TCRdb shows in-frame clones only, minus some. Seen here are approximately 350,000 clones, around 91% observed once, and the top ten hold approximately 1%. The sample comprised PBMCs or T cells enriched from blood (not recorded which). Receptors originate from a man between 18 and 29 years old who had recovered from COVID-19. Both conserved end residues are part of each CDR3. The D gene is left open where the match is weak. Part of the rows lack a size; the others show once, few, many or a class for expanded clones.

d_gene	v_gene	abundance	j_gene	CDR3nt	CDR3aa
NA	TRBV7-8	NA	TRBJ1-1	TGTGCCAGCAGCTTAGCGAATGGACAAAGGGGCACTGAAGCTTTCTTT	CASSLANGQRGTEAFF
NA	TRBV6-5	NA	TRBJ1-2	TGTGCCAGCAGCTTGACAGGAAACTATGGCTACACCTTC	CASSLTGNYGYTF
NA	TRBV11-2	NA	TRBJ2-5	TGTGCCAGCAGCTTAGTTCAGGGGTCGAACATGTTAGAGACCCAGTACTTC	CASSLVQGSNMLETQYF
TRBD1	TRBV4-3	once	TRBJ1-1	TGCGCCAGCAGCCAAGGCCGACAGGGGGGCACTGAAGCTTTCTTT	CASSQGRQGGTEAFF
NA	TRBV27	NA	TRBJ1-5	TGTGCCAGCAGTGTACTAGATAGCAATCAGCCCCAGCATTTT	CASSVLDSNQPQHF
TRBD2	TRBV6-5	once	TRBJ2-7	TGTGCCAGTAAACGGGGGGGAGAAGCCTACGAGCAGTACTTC	CASKRGGEAYEQYF
NA	TRBV2	NA	TRBJ1-4	TGTGCCAGCATCAGGGGTATGGATGAAAAACTGTTTTTT	CASIRGMDEKLFF
TRBD1	TRBV28	once	TRBJ1-5	TGTGCCAGCGGAACCACCGGGACAGGGAGGCAGCCCCAGCATTTT	CASGTTGTGRQPQHF
NA	TRBV11-3	NA	TRBJ2-7	TGTGCCAGCAGCTTAGATCGTAGATCCGAGCAGTACTTC	CASSLDRRSEQYF
TRBD1	TRBV11-2	NA	TRBJ2-7	TGTGCCAGCAGCTTAAGGGGGACAGGGTCCGAGCAGTACTTC	CASSLRGTGSEQYF
TRBD1	TRBV5-1	NA	TRBJ1-2	TGCGCCAGCAGTGAGGGACAGGTGGCCATAGGAGACTATGGCTACACCTTC	CASSEGQVAIGDYGYTF
TRBD1	TRBV5-5	NA	TRBJ1-2	TGTGCCAGCAGCTCTACAGGGGGCGCCGATTATGGCTACACCTTC	CASSSTGGADYGYTF
TRBD2	TRBV25-1	NA	TRBJ2-1	TGTGCCAGCAGTCGGGAGGGACAATACAATGAGCAGTTCTTC	CASSREGQYNEQFF
NA	TRBV7-2	NA	TRBJ2-2	TGTGCCAGCAGCTCGACACCCCTTGCCGGGGAGCTGTTTTTT	CASSSTPLAGELFF
NA	TRBV6-5	NA	TRBJ2-5	TGTGCCAGCAGTTACTCGACAGGTCAAGAGACCCAGTACTTC	CASSYSTGQETQYF
NA	TRBV7-2	NA	TRBJ2-2	TGTGCCAGCAGCTTAGTCGCAGGGGTCACCGGGGAGCTGTTTTTT	CASSLVAGVTGELFF
TRBD1	TRBV7-9	NA	TRBJ2-7	TGTGCCAGCAGCTCTGACAGGGTTGCAGAGCAGTACTTC	CASSSDRVAEQYF
NA	TRBV7-3	once	TRBJ2-7	TGTGCCAGCAGCTTACAGGGGCTCGACGAGCAGTACTTC	CASSLQGLDEQYF
NA	TRBV5-1	few	TRBJ1-1	TGCGCCAGCAGCCAGGAAGTAAGTCGCACTGAAGCTTTCTTT	CASSQEVSRTEAFF
NA	TRBV29-1	NA	TRBJ2-5	TGCAGCGTTCGCAACAGGACAGTCCAAGAGACCCAGTACTTC	CSVRNRTVQETQYF
NA	TRBV6-2/TRBV6-3	NA	TRBJ2-5	TGTGCCAGCAGTTACTCCCTAGCCGGCCCCCAAGAGACCCAGTACTTC	CASSYSLAGPQETQYF
TRBD2	TRBV2	NA	TRBJ2-7	TGTGCCAGCAGTGAAAGCGGGAGGGCCTACGAGCAGTACTTC	CASSESGRAYEQYF
TRBD2	TRBV3-1/TRBV3-2	NA	TRBJ2-1	TGTGCCAGCAGCCAGACTAGCGGGCCCTACAATGAGCAGTTCTTC	CASSQTSGPYNEQFF
NA	TRBV27	once	TRBJ1-3	TGTGCCAGCAGTCCAAATCCAGGGAAATCTGGAAACACCATATATTTT	CASSPNPGKSGNTIYF
NA	TRBV5-4	NA	TRBJ2-6	TGTGCCAGCAGCTTTTCCGGGGGTATATCAGCTGGGGCCAACGTCCTGACTTTC	CASSFSGGISAGANVLTF
NA	TRBV9	NA	TRBJ2-7	TGTGCCAGCAGCGCTGGGACTCCCTACGAGCAGTACTTC	CASSAGTPYEQYF
NA	TRBV30	NA	TRBJ1-2	TGTGCCTGGAAGGGGGGGGCCTATGGCTACACCTTC	CAWKGGAYGYTF
NA	TRBV9	NA	TRBJ2-5	TGTGCCAGCAGCCCAAACAGGGCCCCCGAGACCCAGTACTTC	CASSPNRAPETQYF
NA	TRBV20-1	NA	TRBJ2-5	TGCAGTGCCGAGAGGGAGACCCAGTACTTC	CSAERETQYF
TRBD1	TRBV6-6	NA	TRBJ2-3	TGTGCCAGCAGCCTGGGACAGCGAACAGATACGCAGTATTTT	CASSLGQRTDTQYF
NA	TRBV4-2	few	TRBJ2-7	TGTGCCAGCAGCCAACCCGGACAGCTTGAAAACGAGCAGTACTTC	CASSQPGQLENEQYF
TRBD1	TRBV18	once	TRBJ1-6	TGTGCCAGCTCACCCGGGACAGGGGGCCTTAATTCACCCCTCCACTTT	CASSPGTGGLNSPLHF
NA	TRBV27	NA	TRBJ1-1	TGTGCCAGCAGGGCGAGGAGGGTTTGGACTGAAGCTTTCTTT	CASRARRVWTEAFF
TRBD1	TRBV28	NA	TRBJ1-2	TGTGCCAGCACCGAACCCATACAGGGGAACTATGGCTACACCTTC	CASTEPIQGNYGYTF
TRBD1	TRBV9	NA	TRBJ1-1	TGTGCCAGCAGCGTGGGTAAGGGGGCCACTGAAGCTTTCTTT	CASSVGKGATEAFF
TRBD2	TRBV24-1	NA	TRBJ2-3	TGTGCCACCAGCCCAACGAGCGGGAGAAGTGGCACAGATACGCAGTATTTT	CATSPTSGRSGTDTQYF
NA	TRBV6-2/TRBV6-3	few	TRBJ1-5	TGTGCCAGCAGTTTTACCCCCCGAGAGGGAGGTAATCAGCCCCAGCATTTT	CASSFTPREGGNQPQHF
NA	TRBV21-1	NA	TRBJ2-2	TGTGCCAGCAGCAAATTGTCTCGTCAGGGGCCGGGCGCCGGGGAGCTGTTTTTT	CASSKLSRQGPGAGELFF
TRBD2	TRBV29-1	NA	TRBJ2-1	TGCAGCGTTGAGCGGGGGAACTACAATGAGCAGTTCTTC	CSVERGNYNEQFF
NA	TRBV27	NA	TRBJ2-7	TGTGCCAGCAGTTTATCGGAGGACAGCTCCTACGAGCAGTACTTC	CASSLSEDSSYEQYF
NA	TRBV6-1	NA	TRBJ1-5	TGTGCCAGCAGTGCAGCTTATAGCAATCAGCCCCAGCATTTT	CASSAAYSNQPQHF
NA	TRBV2	NA	TRBJ2-7	TGTGCCAGCATGCTTGGGACAAGGCCCTACGAGCAGTACTTC	CASMLGTRPYEQYF
TRBD2	TRBV4-2	NA	TRBJ2-7	TGTGCCAGCAGCCAAGGGACTAGCGGGCTCACCTACGAGCAGTACTTC	CASSQGTSGLTYEQYF
TRBD2	TRBV7-2	NA	TRBJ2-7	TGTGCCAGCAGCTTAACTCCCTCGGGCTCTAGCGGGAGGGTTTACGAGCAGTACTTC	CASSLTPSGSSGRVYEQYF
NA	TRBV5-1	NA	TRBJ2-1	TGCGCCAGCAGCTTGGAGGACACTTACAATGAGCAGTTCTTC	CASSLEDTYNEQFF
TRBD1	TRBV24-1	NA	TRBJ2-1	TGTGCCACCAGTCTAGGGACAGGGGTTTACAATGAGCAGTTCTTC	CATSLGTGVYNEQFF
NA	TRBV5-4	NA	TRBJ1-2	TGTGCCAGCAGCTCGGCTCGTTTTGGCAGGGGACGAGGTGGCTACACCTTC	CASSSARFGRGRGGYTF
NA	TRBV29-1	NA	TRBJ1-1	TGCAGCGATAAGACAGGGAACACTGAAGCTTTCTTT	CSDKTGNTEAFF
NA	TRBV19	NA	TRBJ2-1	TGTGCCAACTTGGGGCTAGGTTTCTACAATGAGCAGTTCTTC	CANLGLGFYNEQFF
TRBD1	TRBV3-1/TRBV3-2	NA	TRBJ1-2	TGTGCCAGCAGCCAGCCGGGACAGGGGCTAACAGGCTACACCTTC	CASSQPGQGLTGYTF
NA	TRBV19	NA	TRBJ2-5	TGTGCCAGTACCCTAGGAGAGACCCAGTACTTC	CASTLGETQYF
NA	TRBV7-2	NA	TRBJ2-5	TGTGCCAGCAGCCCCCGGGAGACCCAGTACTTC	CASSPRETQYF
TRBD1	TRBV27	NA	TRBJ2-1	TGTGCCAGCAGTTTATCGACGGACAGGCATGAGGATGAGCAGTTCTTC	CASSLSTDRHEDEQFF
NA	TRBV1	NA	TRBJ1-6	TGCACCAGCAGCCAAGATCGGGGTATGGGGGCCGACGATTCACCCCTCCACTTT	CTSSQDRGMGADDSPLHF